The T cell receptor beta chain under discussion was sequenced for a study of CD4+ T cells in melanoma. Overall study results and limits: In melanoma, neoantigen-specific CD4+ T cells reportedly differed in differentiation state. CD8+ T cell, macrophage and B cell function reportedly correlated with neoantigen-specific CD4+ T cells.

The V and J ends lost 1 base and 4 bases respectively, with 10 bases between them. The CDR3 sequence is 14 residues long. CDR1 SGHTA and CDR2 FQGNSA come from the germline V gene. With respect to this clone: Antigen unknown.

Clones were sequenced by immunoSEQ multiplex PCR, and TCRdb holds only the in-frame ones, with some missing. Of 15,000 to 20,000 clones listed, over 70% are singletons. What was sequenced was cells from a culture (not recorded whether cultured in vitro). This chain joins TRBV7-2 and TRBJ1-1, with D perhaps matching TRBD1 (5 bases). This TCR came from a human donor with melanoma. The CDR3 coding sequence is TGTGCCAGCAGCTTAGTAGGGCAGGGCACTGAAGCTTTCTTT. Translated: CASSLVGQGTEAFF.